These 20 T cell receptor beta chains originate from one sample sequenced in a study of T cell clonotyping in hematopoietic cell transplantation. Time point of the sample: recipient sample about 28 days before transplant, after cytoreduction. Sequencing used immunoSEQ multiplex PCR; TCRdb keeps in-frame clones, though not all of them. The data show 25,000 to 30,000 clones, 65% to 80% seen once. This specimen was peripheral blood mononuclear cells, taken before stem cell transplant. These receptors were obtained from a woman aged 25 to 45 with chronic myeloid leukemia. Some clones in this sample may be carry-over from other donors' samples.

The genes are TRBV19 and TRBJ1-1, with D uncertain. From germline, CDR1 is LNHDA and CDR2 SQIVND (reference sequence). With 9 bases removed from V and 3 bases from J, the gap between germline ends came to 11 bases. This CDR3 spans 12 amino acids. CDR3 in DNA: TGTGCCAGCACTCGGACTCACACTGAAGCTTTCTTT. Protein: CASTRTHTEAFF.

V usage is TRBV27 and J usage is TRBJ2-7, with TRBD2 matching 14 bases. CDR1 and CDR2 from the germline V gene are MNHEY and SMNVEV (reference sequence). With 5 bases clipped from V and 0 bases from J, the junction kept 6 bases outside the gene matches. The CDR3 spans 17 residues. The CDR3 loop is CASSGTSGGVSSYEQYF. DNA for the CDR3: TGTGCCAGCAGTGGGACTAGCGGGGGCGTAAGCTCCTACGAGCAGTACTTC.

V usage is TRBV13 and J usage is TRBJ2-3; TRBD2 aligns across 9 bases. Trimming cost V 1 base and J 4 bases; bases outside gene matches: 3. This CDR3 region has 15 residues. In germline, CDR1 is PRHDT, CDR2 FYEKMQ (reference sequence). CDR3 sequence reads: CASSLVRGGSDTQYF. DNA for the CDR3: TGTGCCAGCAGCTTAGTGCGGGGGGGTTCAGATACGCAGTATTTT.

The CDR3 region has the DNA TGCACCAGCAGCCAAGACCTGGTTTTAGCGGGGGGGGGAGATACGCAGTATTTT. Translation gives CTSSQDLVLAGGGDTQYF. The chain uses TRBV1 and TRBJ2-3; the table's D call, TRBD2, has no DNA check behind it. TRBV1 has pseudogene status. The length of the CDR3 is 18 residues.

For this clone: Mismatch with germline at one junction end may stem from a read error. CDR3 nucleotide sequence: TGTGCTAGCAGCTCCCCCGGACCCTCAGTTCACTTC. Protein sequence: CASSSPGPSVHF. This rearrangement joins TRBV7-7 to TRBJ2-5; the D is unclear. CDR3 length: 12 residues. CDR1 SSHAT and CDR2 FNYEAQ come from the germline V gene (reference sequence).

This clone was counted once. V gene TRBV11-2 combines with J gene TRBJ1-6; TRBD1 aligns across 7 bases. Trimming took 5 bases from V and 10 from J; bases not matched to a gene: 11. Germline CDR1 reads SGHAT; CDR2 reads FQNNGV. There are 15 residues in the CDR3. This chain's CDR3 is CASSPGGQFESPLHF. Written as DNA, the CDR3 is TGTGCCAGCAGCCCCGGGGGACAGTTTGAATCACCCCTCCACTTT.

This clone was recorded a few times. This chain's CDR3 is CASRLDRDEQYF. The CDR3 coding sequence is TGTGCCAGCAGGCTAGACAGGGACGAGCAGTACTTC. The chain carries TRBV7-2 and TRBJ2-7; 7 bases match TRBD1. The trim removed 6 bases at V and 5 bases at J, leaving 4 bases unmatched. This CDR3 spans 12 amino acids. Germline V gives CDR1 SGHTA, CDR2 FQGNSA.

This sequence joins TRBV4-3 and TRBJ2-7; unclear D gene. This CDR3 has 14 residues. The V gene's germline CDR1 is LGHNA and CDR2 YSLEER. Trimming took off 0 bases at V and 2 bases at J, with 8 bases between the two ends. The DNA of the CDR3 is TGCGCCAGCAGCCAAGATGTACAAGCCTACGAGCAGTACTTC. It codes for CASSQDVQAYEQYF.

This rearrangement joins TRBV5-8 to TRBJ1-5; D ambiguous. The ends were cut back, 4 bases at V and 0 bases at J, with 14 bases in the middle. Germline CDR1 is SGHTS and CDR2 is YDEGEE. This CDR3 region has 16 residues. The CDR3 nucleotides are TGTGCCAGCAGCCTTGCCCTAACCCTTAGCAATCAGCCCCAGCATTTT. Amino acid sequence: CASSLALTLSNQPQHF. Together with reference TRBV5-8 and TRBJ1-5, the CDR3 gives the full variable domain: EAGVTQSPTHLIKTRGQQATLRCSPISGHTSVYWYQQALGLGLQFLLWYDEGEERNRGNFPPRFSGRQFPNYSSELNVNALELEDSALYLCASSLALTLSNQPQHFGDGTRLSIL.

V is TRBV2 and J is TRBJ1-2; D remains unclear. Trimming removed 4 bases from V and 7 bases from J, with 13 bases in between. The CDR3 runs 13 residues. Germline CDR1 reads SNHLY; CDR2 reads FYNNEI. DNA for the CDR3: TGTGCCAGCAGTGGGCGCGGGGTTGTTGGCTACACCTTC. This translates into CASSGRGVVGYTF. The whole variable domain, remainder taken from reference TRBV2 and TRBJ1-2, is EPEVTQTPSHQVTQMGQEVILRCVPISNHLYFYWYRQILGQKVEFLVSFYNNEISEKSEIFDDQFSVERPDGSNFTLKIRSTKLEDSAMYFCASSGRGVVGYTFGSGTRLTVV.

The chain joins TRBV6-6 to TRBJ2-7, with 13 nucleotides matching TRBD2. Unmatched junction bases numbered 6, after V lost 4 bases and J lost 6 bases. The V gene's germline CDR1 is MNHNY and CDR2 SVGAGI (reference sequence). The CDR3 has 15 residues. DNA for the CDR3: TGTGCCAGCAGTTCCCCGGGACTAGCGGGGCGCGAGCAGTACTTC. Its protein product is CASSSPGLAGREQYF.

The chain joins TRBV9 to TRBJ2-7; 8 nucleotides align to TRBD2. J was trimmed by 2 bases and V by 6 bases; bases with no gene match: 7. This CDR3 comprises 14 residues. The germline CDR1 and CDR2 sequences are SGDLS and YYNGEE. CDR3: CASNVGGVTYEQYF. In DNA form, the CDR3 reads TGTGCCAGCAACGTCGGGGGGGTTACCTACGAGCAGTACTTC.

This chain connects TRBV7-2 to TRBJ1-2, with D hard to call. Trimming removed 1 base at V and 8 bases at J, with 8 bases between. This CDR3 region has 12 residues. The germline V gene encodes CDR1 SGHTA and CDR2 FQGNSA. This CDR3 is CASSLEGYGYTF. The CDR3 DNA sequence: TGTGCCAGCAGCTTAGAAGGGTACGGCTACACCTTC.

CDR3 bases: TGCAGCGTTGACCCAGACACTGAAGCTTTCTTT. It translates to CSVDPDTEAFF. J is TRBJ1-1 and V is TRBV29-1; D is undetermined. The CDR3 covers 11 residues. CDR1 and CDR2 (germline): SQVTM, ANQGSEA. The V end lost 3 bases, the J end lost 3 bases, and 5 bases lay between the germline ends.

This chain joins TRBV29-1 and TRBJ1-2; D unresolved. The CDR3 runs 12 residues. The germline V gene has CDR1 SQVTM and CDR2 ANQGSEA. V lost 6 bases to trimming and J lost 10 bases, with 18 bases between them. The CDR3 nucleotides read TGCAGCGTGGATGGCGGTGAGGTTGACTACACCTTC. This gives the protein CSVDGGEVDYTF.

V usage is TRBV29-1 and J usage is TRBJ2-3, with D tentatively TRBD1 (5 bases). CDR3 length: 15 residues. V dropped 7 bases and J dropped 6 bases, with 23 bases sitting between them. Per the germline V gene, CDR1 is SQVTM and CDR2 is ANQGSEA. The chain's CDR3 is CSAFLLQGGGDTQYF. In DNA form, the CDR3 reads TGCAGCGCATTTCTTCTTCAGGGCGGTGGGGATACGCAGTATTTT.

This rearrangement joins TRBV7-9 to TRBJ1-2; D possibly corresponds to TRBD1 (6 bases). The CDR3 totals 15 residues. CDR1 and CDR2 from the germline V gene are SEHNR and FQNEAQ (reference sequence). The V end lost 5 bases, the J end lost 5 bases, and 18 bases lay between the germline ends. The CDR3 DNA is TGTGCCAGCAGCCCAACAGGGTTCGGAGTTTATGGCTACACCTTC. This gives the protein CASSPTGFGVYGYTF.

The rearrangement uses TRBV2 and TRBJ2-5; tentative D call: TRBD2 (6 bases). Per germline, CDR1 SNHLY and CDR2 FYNNEI. With 4 bases removed from V and 2 bases from J, the gap between germline ends came to 14 bases. The CDR3 runs 15 residues. CDR3 sequence reads: CASSAAGRGQETQYF. The CDR3 nucleotides are TGTGCCAGCAGTGCGGCGGGGAGAGGGCAAGAGACCCAGTACTTC. The variable domain in full, completed from reference TRBV2 and TRBJ2-5, reads EPEVTQTPSHQVTQMGQEVILRCVPISNHLYFYWYRQILGQKVEFLVSFYNNEISEKSEIFDDQFSVERPDGSNFTLKIRSTKLEDSAMYFCASSAAGRGQETQYFGPGTRLLVL.

This sequence joins TRBV4-2 and TRBJ1-1, with D uncertain. Trimming took off 4 bases at V and 0 bases at J, with 12 bases between the two ends. The CDR3 has 15 amino acids. Germline V gives CDR1 LGHNA, CDR2 YNFKEQ. The CDR3 DNA reads TGTGCCAGCAGCCGTGAGCTAACAGTGAACACTGAAGCTTTCTTT. Protein: CASSRELTVNTEAFF.

The chain has TRBV27 and TRBJ1-6; D is undetermined. Trimming shortened V by 6 bases and J by 9 bases, and 9 bases separated the two germline ends. The germline gives CDR1 MNHEY, CDR2 SMNVEV (reference sequence). The CDR3 runs 12 residues. The CDR3 protein is CASRRKLSPLHF. The DNA of the CDR3 is TGTGCCAGCAGACGTAAACTTTCACCCCTCCACTTT.